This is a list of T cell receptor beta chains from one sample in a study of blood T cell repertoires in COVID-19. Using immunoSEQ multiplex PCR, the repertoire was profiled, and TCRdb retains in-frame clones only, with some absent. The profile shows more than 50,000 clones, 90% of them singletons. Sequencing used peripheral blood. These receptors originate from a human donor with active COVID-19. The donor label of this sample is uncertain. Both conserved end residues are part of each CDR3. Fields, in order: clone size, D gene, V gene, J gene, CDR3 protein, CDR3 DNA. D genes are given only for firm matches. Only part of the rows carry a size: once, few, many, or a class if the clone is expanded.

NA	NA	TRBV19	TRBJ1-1	CASRVMGATEAFF	TGTGCCAGTAGAGTGATGGGGGCCACTGAAGCTTTCTTT
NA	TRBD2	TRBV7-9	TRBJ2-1	CASSFPRPSGGAYNEQFF	TGTGCCAGCAGCTTCCCTAGACCGAGCGGGGGGGCTTACAATGAGCAGTTCTTC
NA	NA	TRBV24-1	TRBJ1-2	CATSDPRAPNYGYTF	TGTGCCACCAGTGACCCCAGGGCGCCGAACTATGGCTACACCTTC
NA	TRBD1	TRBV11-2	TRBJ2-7	CASSTDRGSHEQYF	TGTGCCAGCAGCACGGACAGGGGGTCCCACGAGCAGTACTTC
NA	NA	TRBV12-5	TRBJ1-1	CASGLRGPEAFF	TGTGCTAGTGGTTTAAGGGGCCCTGAAGCTTTCTTT
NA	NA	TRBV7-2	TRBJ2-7	CASSLVPAAYEQYF	TGTGCCAGCAGCTTAGTGCCAGCGGCCTACGAGCAGTACTTC
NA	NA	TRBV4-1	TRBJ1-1	CASSQGGQRKMNTEAFF	TGCGCCAGCAGCCAAGGGGGGCAGCGGAAAATGAACACTGAAGCTTTCTTT
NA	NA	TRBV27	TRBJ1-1	CASSHRQNTEAFF	TGTGCCAGCAGCCACCGACAAAACACTGAAGCTTTCTTT
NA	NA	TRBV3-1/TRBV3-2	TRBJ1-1	CASSQHSRGQNTEAFF	TGTGCCAGCAGCCAACACTCCAGGGGCCAGAACACTGAAGCTTTCTTT
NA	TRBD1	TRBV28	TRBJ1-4	CASSSGQRANEKLFF	TGTGCCAGCAGTTCGGGACAGAGGGCTAATGAAAAACTGTTTTTT
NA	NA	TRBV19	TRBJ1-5	CASSIFGRDGPQHF	TGTGCCAGTAGTATATTTGGCAGGGATGGTCCCCAGCATTTT
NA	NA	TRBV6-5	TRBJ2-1	CASKLGRGGNNEQFF	TGTGCCAGCAAGCTGGGGAGGGGGGGGAACAATGAGCAGTTCTTC
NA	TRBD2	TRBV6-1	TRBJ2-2	CASSVYRSGRASTGELFF	TGTGCCAGCAGTGTATACAGAAGCGGGAGGGCCTCTACCGGGGAGCTGTTTTTT
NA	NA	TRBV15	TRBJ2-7	CATSRGGQSYEQYF	TGTGCCACCAGCAGAGGTGGACAATCCTACGAGCAGTACTTC
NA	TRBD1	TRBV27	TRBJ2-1	CASRGQGEGRLAGSKQFF	TGTGCCAGCAGGGGACAGGGGGAAGGTCGGCTAGCGGGATCGAAACAGTTCTTC
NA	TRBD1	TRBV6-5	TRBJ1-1	CASSFPGQAAFF	TGTGCCAGCAGTTTCCCGGGACAGGCGGCTTTCTTT
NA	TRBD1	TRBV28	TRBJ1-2	CASRTQGWQGYTF	TGTGCCAGCAGGACACAGGGGTGGCAAGGCTACACCTTC
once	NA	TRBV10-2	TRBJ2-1	CASSRESSYNEQFF	TGCGCCAGCAGTCGGGAAAGCTCCTACAATGAGCAGTTCTTC
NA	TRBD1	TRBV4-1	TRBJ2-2	CASSQDRPGRTGELFF	TGCGCCAGCAGCCAGGACAGGCCCGGGCGGACCGGGGAGCTGTTTTTT
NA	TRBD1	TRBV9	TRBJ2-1	CASSVGQGKGEQFF	TGTGCCAGCAGCGTAGGACAGGGTAAGGGTGAGCAGTTCTTC
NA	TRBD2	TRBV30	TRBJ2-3	CAWSVALSGRDPGRYF	TGTGCCTGGAGTGTAGCCCTTAGCGGGAGGGATCCTGGCAGGTATTTT
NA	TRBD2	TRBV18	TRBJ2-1	CASSRPSSGRGYNEQFF	TGTGCCAGCTCAAGGCCCTCTAGCGGGAGGGGTTACAATGAGCAGTTCTTC
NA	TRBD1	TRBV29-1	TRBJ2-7	CSVEDRDSTYEQYF	TGCAGCGTTGAAGATCGGGACAGCACCTACGAGCAGTACTTC
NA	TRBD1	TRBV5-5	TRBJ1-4	CASSWGQGEKLFF	TGTGCCAGCAGCTGGGGACAGGGGGAAAAACTGTTTTTT
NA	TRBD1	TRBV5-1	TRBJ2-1	CASSSTGGEQFF	TGCGCCAGCAGCTCTACAGGGGGTGAGCAGTTCTTC
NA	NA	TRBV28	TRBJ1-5	CASSQGRRQPQHF	TGTGCCAGCAGTCAGGGGAGAAGGCAGCCCCAGCATTTT
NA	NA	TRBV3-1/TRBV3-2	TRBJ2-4	CASSQGLAKNIQYF	TGTGCCAGCAGCCAGGGGCTAGCCAAAAACATTCAGTACTTC
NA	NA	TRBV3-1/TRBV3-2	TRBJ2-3	CASSQSPRNTDTQYF	TGTGCCAGCAGCCAGTCCCCTAGGAACACAGATACGCAGTATTTT
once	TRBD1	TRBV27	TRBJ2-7	CASSLAGTGISYEQYF	TGTGCCAGCAGTTTAGCCGGGACAGGGATTTCCTACGAGCAGTACTTC
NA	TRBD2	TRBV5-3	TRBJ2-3	CARSSLFQLAGAADTQYF	TGTGCCAGAAGCTCATTGTTCCAATTAGCGGGGGCGGCAGATACGCAGTATTTT
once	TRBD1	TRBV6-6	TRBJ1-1	CASPGTGNTEAFF	TGTGCCAGCCCCGGGACAGGAAACACTGAAGCTTTCTTT
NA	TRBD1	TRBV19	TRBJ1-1	CASDTQGALNTEAFF	TGTGCCAGTGATACCCAGGGGGCACTGAACACTGAAGCTTTCTTT
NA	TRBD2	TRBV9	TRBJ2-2	CASSPGLAGNTGELFF	TGTGCCAGCAGCCCTGGACTAGCGGGGAACACCGGGGAGCTGTTTTTT
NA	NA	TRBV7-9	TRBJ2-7	CASSSAAYEQYF	TGTGCCAGCAGTTCCGCGGCCTACGAGCAGTACTTC
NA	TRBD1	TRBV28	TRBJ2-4	CASSPHTGDKNIQYF	TGTGCCAGCAGTCCGCACACAGGGGACAAAAACATTCAGTACTTC
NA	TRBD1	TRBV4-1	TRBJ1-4	CASSQGQGGEKLFF	TGCGCCAGCAGCCAAGGACAGGGAGGAGAAAAACTGTTTTTT
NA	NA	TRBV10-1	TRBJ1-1	CASSIQGNTEAFF	TGCGCCAGCAGTATCCAGGGGAACACTGAAGCTTTCTTT
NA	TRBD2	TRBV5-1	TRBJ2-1	CASSLRTSGSNYNEQFF	TGCGCCAGCAGCCTCCGGACTAGCGGGAGTAACTACAATGAGCAGTTCTTC
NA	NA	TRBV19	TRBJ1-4	CASSLRFEKLFF	TGTGCCAGTAGTCTTCGGTTTGAAAAACTGTTTTTT
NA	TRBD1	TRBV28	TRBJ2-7	CASSSGTGTYYEQYF	TGTGCCAGCAGTTCGGGGACAGGGACTTACTACGAGCAGTACTTC
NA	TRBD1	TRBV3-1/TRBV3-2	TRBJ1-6	CASSLRDSYNSPLHF	TGTGCCAGCAGCTTACGGGACAGCTATAATTCACCCCTCCACTTT
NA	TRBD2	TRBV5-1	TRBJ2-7	CASSFDSGGHYEQYF	TGCGCCAGCAGCTTTGATAGCGGGGGACACTACGAGCAGTACTTC
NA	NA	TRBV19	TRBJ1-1	CATGEGNTEAFF	TGTGCCACTGGGGAGGGGAACACTGAAGCTTTCTTT
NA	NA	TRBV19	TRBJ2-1	CASTSGSYNEQFF	TGTGCCAGTACCTCGGGGTCCTACAATGAGCAGTTCTTC
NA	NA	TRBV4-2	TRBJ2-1	CASSGVRSSYNEQFF	TGTGCCAGCAGTGGAGTAAGGAGCTCCTACAATGAGCAGTTCTTC
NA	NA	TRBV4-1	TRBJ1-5	CASSHRQGSNQPQHF	TGCGCCAGCAGCCACAGGCAGGGAAGCAATCAGCCCCAGCATTTT
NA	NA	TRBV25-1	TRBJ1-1	CASGGGTEAFF	TGTGCCAGCGGGGGGGGCACTGAAGCTTTCTTT
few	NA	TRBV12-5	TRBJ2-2	CASGLVIADTGELFF	TGTGCTAGTGGTTTGGTAATCGCGGACACCGGGGAGCTGTTTTTT
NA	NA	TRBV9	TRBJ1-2	CASSVDGRANYGYTF	TGTGCCAGCAGCGTAGATGGCAGGGCAAACTATGGCTACACCTTC
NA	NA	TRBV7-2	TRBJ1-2	CASSFREGGYTF	TGTGCCAGCAGCTTTAGGGAGGGTGGCTACACCTTC
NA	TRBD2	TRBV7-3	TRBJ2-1	CASSPGGLAGVGEQFF	TGTGCCAGCAGCCCTGGGGGGCTAGCGGGAGTAGGGGAGCAGTTCTTC